This TCR beta chain derives from a study of cytomegalovirus exposure and HLA in healthy donors. General study points: Some V segments (TRBV6-2 and TRBV6-3 among them) were excluded as indistinguishable. Information on immune exposure was restricted to one variable (CMV serostatus). Within an earlier analysis, most TCR beta V segments proved productive either about 90% or about 30% of the time.

The PCR made use of 60 Vbeta and 13 Jbeta primers. Source study methods: It was a later analysis that counted roughly 80 million unique TCR beta chains, of which some 9.9 million were shared. The protocol was immunoSEQ multiplex PCR, while the TCRdb copy is restricted to in-frame clones and leaves out a portion. V, J and clone size are those of that table, while D and trimming were read from the DNA. The sample totals around 80,000 clones; its top ten clones hold under 6.5%. As for this clone: What it recognizes is unknown.

The length of the CDR3 is 15 residues. CDR1 is SGHVS and CDR2 is FQNEAQ in the germline V gene. Trimming removed 0 bases at V and 6 bases at J, with 15 bases between. Source material: PBMCs. The J gene is TRBJ2-7, the V gene TRBV7-8; D remains unclear. This sequence originates from a man between 40 and 49 years old in good health and CMV-seronegative. The DNA for the CDR3 is TGTGCCAGCAGCTTAGCGCGGATTCCCGGGTCCGAGCAGTACTTC. It yields the protein CASSLARIPGSEQYF. The full variable domain, its missing parts supplied by reference TRBV7-8 and TRBJ2-7, is GAGVSQSPRYKVAKRGQDVALRCDPISGHVSLFWYQQALGQGPEFLTYFQNEAQLDKSGLPSDRFFAERPEGSVSTLKIQRTQQEDSAVYLCASSLARIPGSEQYFGPGTRLTVT.